The 12 T cell receptor beta chains below were found in one sample sequenced in a study of cytomegalovirus exposure and HLA in healthy donors. The PCR ran on 60 Vbeta and 13 Jbeta primers. Profiling relied on immunoSEQ multiplex PCR, and the TCRdb table lists in-frame clones only, not all of them. In the table there are 180,000 or so clones, about 9% of which are singletons. The sequenced material came from PBMCs. All receptors derive from a woman in her 30s in good health and CMV-seropositive.

This clone showed up just a few times. This chain uses TRBV7-9 with TRBJ1-3, with D perhaps TRBD1 (6 bases). CDR3 length: 15 residues. Germline CDR1 reads SEHNR; CDR2 reads FQNEAQ (reference sequence). The V gene lost 4 bases and the J gene lost 0 bases, with 10 bases spanning the gap. The CDR3 reads CASSSQGFSGNTIYF. In nucleotides, the CDR3 is TGTGCCAGCAGCTCTCAGGGGTTCTCTGGAAACACCATATATTTT. The variable domain in full, with the rest retrieved from reference TRBV7-9 and TRBJ1-3, is DTGVSQNPRHKITKRGQNVTFRCDPISEHNRLYWYRQTLGQGPEFLTYFQNEAQLEKSRLLSDRFSAERPKGSFSTLEIQRTEQGDSAMYLCASSSQGFSGNTIYFGEGSWLTVV.

The genes are TRBV27 and TRBJ1-2; no reliable D call. The germline V gene encodes CDR1 MNHEY and CDR2 SMNVEV (reference sequence). The CDR3 contains 14 residues. Trimming stripped 2 bases from V and 5 bases from J, with 12 bases between. The CDR3 DNA reads as TGTGCCAGCAGTTTAGGGCGTGCGGGTTATGGCTACACCTTC. This gives the protein CASSLGRAGYGYTF.

This clone was detected a few times. V is TRBV2 and J is TRBJ1-2, with TRBD1 as a possible D gene (5 bases). Trimming removed 7 bases at V and 1 base at J, with 10 bases between. Germline values: CDR1 SNHLY, CDR2 FYNNEI. CDR3 size: 13 residues. DNA of the CDR3: TGTGCCAGCATAGCGGGGGGTAACTATGGCTACACCTTC. It encodes CASIAGGNYGYTF.

This clone was detected a few times. The J gene is TRBJ2-7, the V gene TRBV2, with 9 bases fitting TRBD1. V was pared by 11 bases and J by 2 bases, with 7 bases of the junction left unmatched. Per the germline V gene, CDR1 is SNHLY and CDR2 is FYNNEI. This CDR3 spans 13 amino acids. The CDR3 coding sequence is TGTGCCGGGTCCGGGACAGGGACCTACGAGCAGTACTTC. As protein: CAGSGTGTYEQYF.

The chain is built from TRBV28 and TRBJ1-1; 8 bases are a match to TRBD1. Germline CDR1 is MDHEN and CDR2 is SYDVKM. CDR3 length equals 15 residues. Unmatched junction bases numbered 12, after V lost 5 bases and J lost 7 bases. This chain's CDR3 is CASSRPPDREGEAFF. CDR3 DNA sequence: TGTGCCAGCAGTCGACCCCCGGACAGGGAGGGTGAAGCTTTCTTT. The whole variable domain, filled in from reference TRBV28 and TRBJ1-1, reads DVKVTQSSRYLVKRTGEKVFLECVQDMDHENMFWYRQDPGLGLRLIYFSYDVKMKEKGDIPEGYSVSREKKERFSLILESASTNQTSMYLCASSRPPDREGEAFFGQGTRLTVV.

The J gene is TRBJ1-1, the V gene TRBV18; perhaps TRBD1 as D (6 bases). Germline CDR1 is KGHSH and CDR2 is LQKENI. The CDR3 extends over 14 amino acids. Trimming removed 3 bases from V and 2 bases from J, with 10 bases in between. The CDR3 nucleotides read TGTGCCAGCTCACCGAACAGGGAAAACACTGAAGCTTTCTTT. As protein: CASSPNRENTEAFF.

The V and J genes are TRBV30 and TRBJ2-3; no firm D call. Between the trimmed V and J ends, which lost 4 bases and 4 bases, there was a span of 9 bases. The CDR3 loop spans 12 amino acids. The germline CDR1 and CDR2 sequences are GTSNPN and SVGIG (reference sequence). CDR3 sequence reads: CAWTVAADTQYF. In DNA form, the CDR3 reads TGTGCCTGGACAGTTGCCGCAGATACGCAGTATTTT.

V and J are TRBV7-9 and TRBJ2-1, with 9 bases matching TRBD1. The J segment lost 2 bases and the V segment lost 6 bases, leaving 8 bases of the junction unmatched. The CDR3 runs 16 residues. Germline-derived CDR1 and CDR2 are SEHNR and FQNEAQ (reference sequence). The DNA of the CDR3 is TGTGCCAGCAGTCCAGTCCGGGACAGGGCCTACAATGAGCAGTTCTTC. Its translation is CASSPVRDRAYNEQFF.

This clone appeared a few times. The chain is built from TRBV27 and TRBJ2-1; 11 bases map to TRBD1. The CDR3 covers 15 residues. Trimming cost V 5 bases and J 7 bases; bases outside gene matches: 7. The germline CDR1 and CDR2 sequences are MNHEY and SMNVEV (reference sequence). This CDR3 reads CASSPGQGASNEQFF. The CDR3, as DNA: TGTGCCAGCAGTCCCGGACAGGGGGCATCGAATGAGCAGTTCTTC.

This clone occurred a few times. The chain couples TRBV10-1 to TRBJ2-5, with D perhaps matching TRBD2 (5 bases). V lost 0 bases, J lost 2 bases, and 10 bases lay in between. This CDR3 has 15 amino acids. Looked up from germline, CDR1 is WNHNN and CDR2 is SYGVQD (reference sequence). CDR3 in amino acids: CASSESRTGQETQYF. In DNA, the CDR3 is TGCGCCAGCAGTGAGTCGAGGACGGGACAAGAGACCCAGTACTTC.

The chain couples TRBV5-4 to TRBJ2-7; TRBD2 agrees at 7 bases. The CDR3 contains 15 residues. Germline V gives CDR1 SGHNT, CDR2 YYREEE (reference sequence). Trimming at V came to 0 bases and at J to 0 bases, leaving 3 bases not matched to a gene. CDR3 loop: CASSLGASGSYEQYF. As DNA, the CDR3 is TGTGCCAGCAGCTTGGGGGCTAGCGGCTCCTACGAGCAGTACTTC.

This clone was recorded a few times. V gene TRBV5-1 combines with J gene TRBJ2-2, with 9 bases matching TRBD2. The CDR3 length is 14 residues. CDR1 is SGHRS, CDR2 YFSETQ, per germline. V was pared by 1 base and J by 6 bases, with 1 base of the junction left unmatched. CDR3 sequence: CASSLKREAGELFF. CDR3 nucleotide sequence: TGCGCCAGCAGCTTGAAGCGGGAGGCCGGGGAGCTGTTTTTT.